This is a list of T cell receptor beta chains from one sample in a study of shared clonotypes between healthy human individuals. Sequencing was performed with immunoSEQ multiplex PCR; in TCRdb, only in-frame clones are kept and a portion is missing. The sample has hundreds of thousands of clones; about 96% are singletons. Sample: naive CD8+ T cells sorted from blood. The receptor source for this set is a woman in her 30s in good health. Each CDR3 is given with its conserved first and last residue.

j_gene | v_gene | CDR3aa
TRBJ2-7 | TRBV6-1 | CASRFVDEQYF
TRBJ1-2 | TRBV7-6 | CASSPSEVPNYGYTF
TRBJ1-3 | TRBV7-6 | CASSPGTVLSGNTIYF
TRBJ2-1 | TRBV27 | CASSLSSWRGNEQFF
TRBJ2-1 | TRBV13 | CASSLAGFEQFF
TRBJ2-3 | TRBV29-1 | CSIQHPRRDTQYF
TRBJ2-7 | TRBV4-2 | CASSPRGGGAVYEQYF
TRBJ2-5 | TRBV27 | CASSPRDTQLAQETQYF
TRBJ2-2 | TRBV7-2 | CASSFLAGTNTGELFF
TRBJ2-1 | TRBV27 | CASTPRAGGPHEQFF
TRBJ1-1 | TRBV4-1 | CASSQVDRGKAFF
TRBJ2-3 | TRBV5-1 | CASRFREGQDTQYF
TRBJ2-2 | TRBV7-9 | CASSFVGASGYTGELFF
TRBJ2-2 | TRBV9 | CASKGGSGPLGTGELFF
TRBJ1-4 | TRBV30 | CAWELGGRDEKLFF
TRBJ2-1 | TRBV10-3 | CAISESGTSGGDEQFF
TRBJ2-7 | TRBV5-4 | CASSAAGTGLYEQYF
TRBJ2-3 | TRBV28 | CASSFPFSTTSGYHTDTQYF
TRBJ2-1 | TRBV5-6 | CASSPGTGGFNEQFF
TRBJ2-7 | TRBV28 | CASSPPAGAYEQYF
TRBJ1-1 | TRBV13 | CASSLGGGGAAFF
TRBJ2-1 | TRBV14 | CASSQERGEQFF
TRBJ2-2 | TRBV19 | CASSIDPGLYSELFF
TRBJ2-2 | TRBV9 | CASNLGRNSGELFF
TRBJ2-1 | TRBV4-1 | CASSQDPAGEQFF
TRBJ2-7 | TRBV5-1 | CASRQGSSYEQYF
TRBJ2-2 | TRBV28 | CASSRTGIGELFF
TRBJ2-5 | TRBV4-1 | CASSQDREETQYF
TRBJ2-7 | TRBV27 | CASSLLAESYEQYF
TRBJ1-2 | TRBV11-2 | CASSTGQGLAYGYTF
TRBJ2-1 | TRBV7-9 | CASSLGASLDEQFF
TRBJ2-3 | TRBV25-1 | CATHRGDTDTQYF
TRBJ1-3 | TRBV29-1 | CSVEGSRANGNTIYF
TRBJ1-2 | TRBV4-1 | CASSQDGTFNPNYGYTF
TRBJ2-3 | TRBV11-1 | CASSLILAGGSDTQYF
TRBJ2-3 | TRBV6-1 | CASSEMVAGVQRTDTQYF
TRBJ2-7 | TRBV7-9 | CASSPTSGRTYEQYF
TRBJ2-7 | TRBV29-1 | CSVEDTDSYEQYF
TRBJ2-7 | TRBV19 | CASSSGRGSYEQYF
TRBJ1-1 | TRBV28 | CASSPVNTEAFF
TRBJ1-2 | TRBV14 | CASSLDLDYGYTF
TRBJ2-7 | TRBV5-5 | CASSLVTGSFGEQYF
TRBJ2-1 | TRBV13 | CASSFRTEGDNEQFF
TRBJ2-7 | TRBV11-2 | CASSATGTSYEQYF
TRBJ1-2 | TRBV27 | CASSSTGMDGYTF
TRBJ2-7 | TRBV30 | CAWSAGLAGAYEQYF
TRBJ1-3 | TRBV5-8 | CASSLFWEHSGNTIYF
TRBJ2-1 | TRBV29-1 | CSVEAPPTGGNEQFF
TRBJ2-5 | TRBV5-1 | CASSITGSVGTYQETQYF
TRBJ2-1 | TRBV4-1 | CASSPNMRKFF
TRBJ2-7 | TRBV5-5 | CASSFGFVYEQYF
TRBJ1-5 | TRBV19 | CASSTRQWRGNQPQHF
TRBJ1-3 | TRBV9 | CASSVWGGLTLLVSGNTIYF
TRBJ2-7 | TRBV5-1 | CASSLQQNRYEQYF
TRBJ2-2 | TRBV19 | CASSSIANTGELFF